The T cell receptor (beta chain) described here comes from a study of CD8 T cells in Susac syndrome. Germline loops: CDR1 MGHDK, CDR2 SYGVNS. Trimming stripped 3 bases from V and 2 bases from J, with 6 bases between. This CDR3 has 13 amino acids. The RNA input was roughly 0.45 to 1 ug, and it was reverse transcribed with random hexamers. In TCRdb, the immunoSEQ multiplex PCR reads were re-called with MiXCR into one record per CDR3 protein. This sample has 150,000 or so distinct CDR3 sequences, with over 85% found just once. The chain is built from TRBV25-1 and TRBJ2-3; D gene ambiguous. This receptor was taken from a human donor in good health. Sequencing input: CD4+ T cells from PBMCs. The CDR3 nucleotides read TGTGCCAGCAGTGATCCACCCACAGATACGCAGTATTTT. Protein sequence: CASSDPPTDTQYF.